The present T cell receptor beta chain was sequenced within a study of human T cells and chemical hapten exposure. Per the germline V gene, CDR1 is LGHNA and CDR2 is YSLEER. V lost 6 bases, J lost 13 bases, and 7 bases stayed unmatched. The CDR3 sequence is 12 residues long. TCRdb reanalysed the RACE reads using MiXCR and keeps one entry per CDR3 protein. The sample shows 150,000 to 200,000 distinct CDR3 sequences, 25% to 35% of them seen only once. Regarding time point: pre-sensitization, week 0. Noted treatment: therapeutic diphenylcyclopropenone sensitization with weekly scalp DPC. This receptor was taken from a woman aged 25 to 39 with alopecia areata. Some clones in this sample may be carry-over from other donors' samples. V gene TRBV4-3 combines with J gene TRBJ2-2; the match to TRBD1 covers 8 bases. Sample: whole blood, taken in connection with sensitization to the hapten diphenylcyclopropenone (DPC). The DNA for the CDR3 is TGCGCCAGCAGTCTCGGACAGGGAGGGCTGTTTTTT. This codes for CASSLGQGGLFF.